These 24 T cell receptor beta chains came from one sample sequenced in a study of radiotherapy plus CTLA-4 blockade in lung cancer. The protocol was immunoSEQ multiplex PCR, while the TCRdb copy is restricted to in-frame clones and leaves out a portion. Of tens of thousands of clones listed, around 86% are singletons. This sample comprised peripheral blood, obtained from a patient treated with radiotherapy plus ipilimumab. The receptors stem from a human donor with non-small cell lung cancer that progressed on radiotherapy plus ipilimumab.

The chain couples TRBV12-5 to TRBJ2-2; the D is unclear. The CDR3 consists of 18 residues. V was clipped by 2 bases and J by 2 bases, with 18 bases between them. Germline V gene lookup returns CDR1 LGHNT and CDR2 FRNRAP. CDR3 nucleotide sequence: TGTGCTAGTGGTTTGAAAAACCCTAAGAAAGACAACACCGGGGAGCTGTTTTTT. Protein product: CASGLKNPKKDNTGELFF.

The rearrangement uses TRBV5-1 and TRBJ2-1; D may be TRBD1 or TRBD2 (5 bases each). The V end lost 6 bases, the J end lost 11 bases, and 15 bases lay between the germline ends. Germline V gives CDR1 SGHRS, CDR2 YFSETQ. The CDR3 is 12 residues long. The CDR3 DNA reads as TGCGCCAGCAATGAACCCGGGACCAAGCAGTTCTTC. Amino acids: CASNEPGTKQFF.

J is TRBJ2-1 and V is TRBV30; 9 nucleotides match TRBD2. Germline lookup yields CDR1 GTSNPN and CDR2 SVGIG (reference sequence). The CDR3 is made up of 18 amino acids. J was trimmed by 0 bases and V by 3 bases; bases with no gene match: 12. The CDR3 nucleotides are TGTGCCTGGAGCCCCATAGCGGGGGTTACAAGCTCCTACAATGAGCAGTTCTTC. Translating it yields CAWSPIAGVTSSYNEQFF.

The genes are TRBV7-8 and TRBJ2-3, with 11 bases lining up with TRBD2. The CDR3 is 19 amino acids. V gave up 8 bases and J gave up 2 bases; unmatched junction bases: 18. Germline CDR1 reads SGHVS; CDR2 reads FQNEAQ. The CDR3 region is CASREIPGLADSATDTQYF. The CDR3 DNA is TGTGCCAGCCGCGAGATTCCGGGACTAGCGGACTCCGCCACAGATACGCAGTATTTT.

V is TRBV6-5 and J is TRBJ2-5; 9 positions agree with TRBD2. Trimming cost V 3 bases and J 5 bases; bases outside gene matches: 7. The germline V gene encodes CDR1 MNHEY and CDR2 SVGAGI. The CDR3 sequence is 15 residues long. In DNA form, the CDR3 reads TGTGCCAGCAGTTATATGGGGGCGGGAGGGGAGACCCAGTACTTC. It codes for CASSYMGAGGETQYF.

The genes are TRBV7-3 and TRBJ2-7; tentatively, D is TRBD2 (6 bases). Trimming removed 2 bases at V and 5 bases at J, with 13 bases between. This CDR3 comprises 14 residues. Germline-derived CDR1 and CDR2 are SGHTA and FQGTGA. CDR3 protein: CASSLGGAPNEQYF. The DNA of the CDR3 is TGTGCCAGCAGCTTAGGAGGGGCGCCGAACGAGCAGTACTTC.

The V and J genes are TRBV11-2 and TRBJ2-5; D is uncertain. Germline assignment: CDR1 SGHAT and CDR2 FQNNGV. V dropped 3 bases and J dropped 5 bases, with 13 bases sitting between them. This CDR3 region has 14 residues. The CDR3 is CASSFEVAVETQYF. The CDR3 nucleotides are TGTGCCAGCAGCTTTGAGGTAGCCGTCGAGACCCAGTACTTC.

V gene TRBV7-3 combines with J gene TRBJ1-1; D is unresolved. Germline CDR1 is SGHTA and CDR2 is FQGTGA. There are 13 residues in the CDR3. Trimming removed 3 bases at V and 3 bases at J, with 8 bases between. The CDR3 sequence: CASSLGGDTEAFF. Here the CDR3 DNA reads TGTGCCAGCAGCTTGGGTGGGGACACTGAAGCTTTCTTT.

The chain uses TRBV5-6 and TRBJ2-1; no clear D. Germline assignment: CDR1 SGHDT and CDR2 YYEEEE. Deletions cut 0 bases from V and 4 bases from J, with 11 bases between. The CDR3 length is 15 residues. The CDR3 sequence: CASSLAPDGYNEQFF. The CDR3 coding sequence is TGTGCCAGCAGCTTGGCTCCAGACGGATACAATGAGCAGTTCTTC.

This chain connects TRBV2 to TRBJ1-2; no clear D gene. Trimming removed 3 bases at V and 4 bases at J, with 12 bases between. The CDR3 extends over 14 amino acids. CDR1 and CDR2 from the germline V gene are SNHLY and FYNNEI. In DNA form, the CDR3 reads TGTGCCAGCAGTGATTCCGGGCAGAGCTATGGCTACACCTTC. Translated: CASSDSGQSYGYTF.

The chain recombines TRBV27 with TRBJ2-7; a possible D gene is TRBD2 (5 bases). Germline V gives CDR1 MNHEY, CDR2 SMNVEV (reference sequence). The ends were cut back, 5 bases at V and 3 bases at J, with 11 bases in the middle. The CDR3 has 13 residues. The CDR3, as DNA: TGTGCCAGCAGTATCGGACGGGACTACGAGCAGTACTTC. The encoded protein is CASSIGRDYEQYF.

The chain is built from TRBV30 and TRBJ2-7, with 9 bases matching TRBD1. The V and J ends lost 5 bases and 3 bases, in that order; junction bases with no gene match: 8. Germline CDR1 reads GTSNPN; CDR2 reads SVGIG (reference sequence). This CDR3 is 14 amino acids long. CDR3: CAWEPGQGLYEQYF. The DNA of the CDR3 is TGTGCCTGGGAACCGGGACAGGGACTCTACGAGCAGTACTTC.

V and J are TRBV18 and TRBJ2-5; unclear D gene. The V and J ends lost 4 bases and 1 base respectively, with 4 bases between them. This CDR3 is built from 12 residues. Germline V CDR1 and CDR2: KGHSH, LQKENI. CDR3 protein: CASSLPQETQYF. The DNA for the CDR3 is TGTGCCAGCTCACTACCCCAAGAGACCCAGTACTTC.

The V and J genes are TRBV25-1 and TRBJ2-1; D not resolved. The germline V and J ends were trimmed by 2 bases and 0 bases, with 8 bases remaining between them. The CDR3 is made up of 15 amino acids. The germline V gene has CDR1 MGHDK and CDR2 SYGVNS. The CDR3 protein is CASSELRSSYNEQFF. In DNA form, the CDR3 reads TGTGCCAGCAGTGAACTCAGAAGCTCCTACAATGAGCAGTTCTTC.

The chain uses TRBV6-5 and TRBJ1-1; D is undetermined. Germline V gene data show CDR1 as MNHEY and CDR2 as SVGAGI. The CDR3 contains 14 residues. Trimming removed 5 bases at V and 3 bases at J, with 13 bases between. The CDR3 loop is CASSRLGGDTEAFF. The CDR3 DNA follows: TGTGCCAGCAGTCGATTGGGTGGCGACACTGAAGCTTTCTTT.

The CDR3 protein is CSCFGEETQYF. The CDR3 DNA sequence: TGCAGCTGCTTCGGGGAAGAGACCCAGTACTTC. The J gene is TRBJ2-5, the V gene TRBV20-1; D perhaps matches TRBD2 (5 bases). Germline assignment: CDR1 DFQATT and CDR2 SNEGSKA (reference sequence). This CDR3 contains 11 residues.

This clone came up a few times. This rearrangement joins TRBV29-1 to TRBJ1-1, with 9 bases identical to TRBD1. This CDR3 comprises 13 residues. V shed 4 bases, J shed 4 bases, and the junction held 4 bases outside the gene matches. Looked up from germline, CDR1 is SQVTM and CDR2 is ANQGSEA. In DNA form, the CDR3 reads TGCAGCGTTGGGGGGACAGGGATCACTGAAGCTTTCTTT. Translation: CSVGGTGITEAFF.

This clone was recorded at least ten times. The rearrangement uses TRBV29-1 and TRBJ2-1; D uncertain. Germline CDR1 and CDR2: SQVTM and ANQGSEA. The CDR3 is made up of 12 amino acids. Deletions cut 0 bases from V and 8 bases from J, with 8 bases between. CDR3 in DNA: TGCAGCGTTGAAGACCCAGGCGATGAGCAGTTCTTC. Translation: CSVEDPGDEQFF.

This clone was counted a single time. The chain combines TRBV11-2 with TRBJ2-7; D is uncertain. Germline V gene sequence: CDR1 SGHAT, CDR2 FQNNGV. The V and J ends lost 1 base and 0 bases respectively, with 1 base between them. The CDR3 spans 12 residues. The CDR3 here is CASSLVSYEQYF. CDR3 sequence (DNA): TGTGCCAGCAGCTTAGTCTCCTACGAGCAGTACTTC. The full variable domain, completed using reference TRBV11-2 and TRBJ2-7, is EAGVAQSPRYKIIEKRQSVAFWCNPISGHATLYWYQQILGQGPKLLIQFQNNGVVDDSQLPKDRFSAERLKGVDSTLKIQPAKLEDSAVYLCASSLVSYEQYFGPGTRLTVT.

The chain combines TRBV28 with TRBJ1-2, with D uncertain. With 6 bases removed from V and 8 bases from J, the gap between germline ends came to 13 bases. The CDR3 contains 12 residues. CDR1 MDHEN and CDR2 SYDVKM come from the germline V gene. In nucleotides, the CDR3 is TGTGCCAGCAGAACGGGAGGAAGGGGCTACACCTTC. Translation: CASRTGGRGYTF.

The chain carries TRBV2 and TRBJ1-5; D is unresolved. This CDR3 has 13 residues. Trimming took 9 bases from V and 8 from J, leaving 17 bases between them. Looked up from germline, CDR1 is SNHLY and CDR2 is FYNNEI. The CDR3 spells CASKSDGVEPQHF. For the CDR3, the DNA is TGTGCCAGTAAATCGGACGGGGTGGAGCCCCAGCATTTT.

This clone was detected only a few times. The V and J genes are TRBV15 and TRBJ1-4; 8 bases match TRBD1. The CDR3 length is 16 residues. With 0 bases clipped from V and 4 bases from J, the junction kept 4 bases outside the gene matches. Germline V CDR1 and CDR2: LNHNV, YYDKDF (reference sequence). CDR3 DNA: TGTGCCACCAGCAGAGACCGACAGGGGAGTAATGAAAAACTGTTTTTT. Encoded protein: CATSRDRQGSNEKLFF.

The V gene is TRBV29-1, the J gene TRBJ1-2; D uncertain. Germline V gene lookup returns CDR1 SQVTM and CDR2 ANQGSEA. V was shortened by 4 bases and J by 4 bases, with 19 bases between the two germline ends. This CDR3 is built from 15 residues. CDR3 bases: TGCAGCGTTGGGAAGACTCAAAAGATCGGCTATGGCTACACCTTC. It is translated as CSVGKTQKIGYGYTF.

The gene calls are TRBV28 and TRBJ2-7; TRBD1 or TRBD2 may be the D gene (5 bases each). CDR1 MDHEN and CDR2 SYDVKM come from the germline V gene. CDR3 size: 13 residues. The V gene lost 6 bases and the J gene lost 0 bases, with 9 bases spanning the gap. CDR3 in amino acids: CASRGPYSYEQYF. The CDR3 coding sequence is TGTGCCAGCAGGGGACCCTACTCCTACGAGCAGTACTTC.